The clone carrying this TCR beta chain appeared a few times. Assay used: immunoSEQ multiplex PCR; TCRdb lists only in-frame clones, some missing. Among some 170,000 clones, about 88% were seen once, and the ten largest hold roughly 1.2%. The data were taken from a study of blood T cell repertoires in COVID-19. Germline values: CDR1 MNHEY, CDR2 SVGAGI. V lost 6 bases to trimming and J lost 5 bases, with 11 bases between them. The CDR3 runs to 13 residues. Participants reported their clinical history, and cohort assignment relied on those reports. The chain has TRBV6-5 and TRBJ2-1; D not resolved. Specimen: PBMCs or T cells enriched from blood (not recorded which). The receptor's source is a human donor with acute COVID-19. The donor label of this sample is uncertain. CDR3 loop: CASSVNTHNEQFF. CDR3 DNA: TGTGCCAGCAGCGTTAACACACACAATGAGCAGTTCTTC.